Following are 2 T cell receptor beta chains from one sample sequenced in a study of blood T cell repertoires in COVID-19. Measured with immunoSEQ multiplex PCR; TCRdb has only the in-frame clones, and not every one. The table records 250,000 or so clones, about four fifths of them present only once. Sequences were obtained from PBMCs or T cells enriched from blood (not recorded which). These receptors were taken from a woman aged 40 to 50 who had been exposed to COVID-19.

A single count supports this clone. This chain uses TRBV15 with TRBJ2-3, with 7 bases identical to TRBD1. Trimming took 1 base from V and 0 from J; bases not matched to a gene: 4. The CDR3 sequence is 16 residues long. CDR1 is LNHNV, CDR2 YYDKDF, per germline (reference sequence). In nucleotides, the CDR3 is TGTGCCACCAGCAGAGGGGACAGTCTTAGCACAGATACGCAGTATTTT. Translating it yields CATSRGDSLSTDTQYF.

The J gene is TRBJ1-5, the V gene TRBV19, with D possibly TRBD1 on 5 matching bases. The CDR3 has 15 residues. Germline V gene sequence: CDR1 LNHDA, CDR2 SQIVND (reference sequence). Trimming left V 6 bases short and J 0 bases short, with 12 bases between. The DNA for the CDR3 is TGTGCCAGTAGATGGACACCCTATAGCAATCAGCCCCAGCATTTT. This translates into CASRWTPYSNQPQHF.